These 18 T cell receptor beta chains share one sample of origin, sequenced in a study of T cells in Graves' hyperthyroidism and ophthalmopathy. What was amplified from RNA transcripts were TCR beta CDR3 regions. In the first-round RT-PCR of the TCR CDR3, the HTBI primer set was used. TCRdb independently ran MiXCR on the multiplex PCR reads; one entry per CDR3 protein. The data show about 740,000 distinct CDR3 sequences, with around 15% seen just once and 10% held by the top ten. The sequenced sample consisted of blood. The receptors shown here come from a young woman with Graves' hyperthyroidism.

The chain carries TRBV29-1 and TRBJ2-7; 7 bases are a match to TRBD1. The CDR3 runs 12 residues. The junction had 4 bases not matched to a gene; V was cut back by 5 bases and J by 3 bases. CDR1 is SQVTM, CDR2 ANQGSEA, per germline. This CDR3 is CSVLRQGYEQYF. CDR3 coding DNA: TGCAGCGTTCTCAGACAGGGCTACGAGCAGTACTTC.

This clonotype occurred many times. The V gene is TRBV20-1, the J gene TRBJ2-1; D remains unclear. Germline V CDR1 and CDR2: DFQATT, SNEGSKA (reference sequence). The CDR3 is 11 residues long. Trimming shortened V by 3 bases and J by 10 bases, and 10 bases separated the two germline ends. CDR3 loop: CSASIRREQFF. The CDR3 bases are TGCAGTGCTAGTATCCGGCGCGAGCAGTTCTTC.

This clonotype was detected many times. This chain connects TRBV3-1 to TRBJ2-4, with no clear D. CDR1 is LGHDT, CDR2 YNNKEL, per germline (reference sequence). The CDR3 totals 16 residues. Trimming pared 2 bases from V and 4 bases from J, leaving 15 bases between. In DNA form, the CDR3 reads TGTGCCAGCAGCCAATCAGGCGGTCGTTCTAAAAACATTCAGTACTTC. Translated, it gives CASSQSGGRSKNIQYF. The complete variable domain, with remaining parts taken from reference TRBV3-1 and TRBJ2-4, reads DTAVSQTPKYLVTQMGNDKSIKCEQNLGHDTMYWYKQDSKKFLKIMFSYNNKELIINETVPNRFSPKSPDKAHLNLHINSLELGDSAVYFCASSQSGGRSKNIQYFGAGTRLSVL.

The V call is TRBV4-1, the J call TRBJ2-1; the match to TRBD2 covers 9 bases. This CDR3 spans 15 amino acids. V lost 1 base, J lost 8 bases, and 6 bases stayed unmatched. Germline lookup yields CDR1 MGHRA and CDR2 YSYEKL. The CDR3 protein is CASSQVLAGLDEQFF. The CDR3, as DNA: TGCGCCAGCAGCCAAGTCCTAGCGGGATTAGATGAGCAGTTCTTC.

V gene TRBV20-1 combines with J gene TRBJ2-1; D gene uncertain. The CDR3 contains 13 residues. Germline CDR1 reads DFQATT; CDR2 reads SNEGSKA (reference sequence). Trimming stripped 0 bases from V and 4 bases from J, with 7 bases between. The CDR3 reads CSAREDVYNEQFF. The CDR3 DNA reads TGCAGTGCTAGAGAGGACGTTTACAATGAGCAGTTCTTC.

This clonotype has only a few counts. The chain carries TRBV29-1 and TRBJ2-5, with 7 bases fitting TRBD2. The CDR3 runs to 14 residues. Germline V CDR1 and CDR2: SQVTM, ANQGSEA. Losses at the gene ends were 6 bases for V and 5 bases for J; bases not matched to a gene: 12. As DNA, the CDR3 is TGCAGCGTGTCAGTAGCATGGGGGGGGGAGACCCAGTACTTC. It yields the protein CSVSVAWGGETQYF.

This clonotype turned up a few times. The gene calls are TRBV13 and TRBJ2-1, with TRBD2 matching over 9 bases. The CDR3 length is 15 residues. Germline V lookup: CDR1 PRHDT, CDR2 FYEKMQ (reference sequence). Trimming removed 4 bases from V and 12 bases from J; junction bases left unmatched: 13. CDR3 sequence: CASSSSGAGGLWQFF. In DNA form, the CDR3 reads TGTGCCAGCAGCTCCTCCGGGGCGGGAGGGTTGTGGCAGTTCTTC. Filled out from reference TRBV13 and TRBJ2-1, the complete variable domain reads AAGVIQSPRHLIKEKRETATLKCYPIPRHDTVYWYQQGPGQDPQFLISFYEKMQSDKGSIPDRFSAQQFSDYHSELNMSSLELGDSALYFCASSSSGAGGLWQFFGPGTRLTVL.

This clonotype has at least ten counts. The chain recombines TRBV18 with TRBJ2-1, with TRBD1 matching 7 bases. In germline, CDR1 is KGHSH, CDR2 LQKENI. Losses at the gene ends were 4 bases for V and 5 bases for J; bases not matched to a gene: 8. This CDR3 contains 15 residues. The CDR3 DNA sequence: TGTGCCAGCTCACAGATCCGGGACAGAGACAATGAGCAGTTCTTC. Translating gives CASSQIRDRDNEQFF.

This sequence joins TRBV4-2 and TRBJ2-1; no reliable D call. CDR1 is LGHNA and CDR2 is YNFKEQ in the germline V gene. The CDR3 is made up of 15 amino acids. Trimming pared 4 bases from V and 9 bases from J, leaving 19 bases between. The CDR3 loop reads CASSPGTGPVGEQFF. The CDR3 nucleotides read TGTGCCAGCAGCCCAGGCACCGGTCCTGTGGGTGAGCAGTTCTTC.

There are many counts of this clonotype. The V and J genes are TRBV7-3 and TRBJ2-6; no definite D call. Per the germline V gene, CDR1 is SGHTA and CDR2 is FQGTGA. Deletions cut 6 bases from V and 2 bases from J, with 11 bases between. The CDR3 extends over 15 amino acids. CDR3 sequence (DNA): TGTGCCAGCAGAATAGGGTCTCCTGGGGCCAACGTCCTGACTTTC. Protein: CASRIGSPGANVLTF.

Details on this clonotype: A read error is possible here, since a much larger clone lies one base away. The chain employs TRBV12-3 or TRBV12-4 and TRBJ1-5; 9 nucleotides line up with TRBD1. The CDR3 is 14 residues long. The CDR3 loop is CAGSRDRVNQPQHF. The CDR3 DNA is TGTGCCGGCAGTCGGGACAGGGTCAATCAGCCCCAGCATTTT.

This clonotype was found many times. The rearrangement links TRBV6-2 or TRBV6-3 to TRBJ2-1, with 15 bases that match TRBD2. V was clipped by 8 bases and J by 0 bases; unmatched bases: 2. Germline CDR1 is MNHEY and CDR2 is SVGEGT. CDR3 length: 16 residues. The CDR3 DNA sequence: TGTGCCAGCGGGACTAGCGGGAGGAGCTCCTACAATGAGCAGTTCTTC. Its translation: CASGTSGRSSYNEQFF.

The V and J genes are TRBV29-1 and TRBJ1-1, with D perhaps TRBD1 (6 bases). The germline V and J ends were trimmed by 6 bases and 6 bases, with 14 bases remaining between them. In germline, CDR1 is SQVTM, CDR2 ANQGSEA. The CDR3 sequence is 12 residues long. The DNA for the CDR3 is TGCAGCGTAAAAACAGGGTTTCCTGAAGCTTTCTTT. Protein: CSVKTGFPEAFF.

This clonotype was counted at least ten times. This CDR3 reads CASSLYPPDRLNTEAFF. The CDR3 DNA reads as TGTGCCAGCAGTTTATATCCCCCCGACAGGTTGAACACTGAAGCTTTCTTT. The rearrangement joins TRBV12-3 or TRBV12-4 to TRBJ1-1; D may be TRBD1 (6 bases). The CDR3 runs 17 residues. Trimming took off 2 bases at V and 0 bases at J, with 16 bases between the two ends.

The table lists this clonotype with a few counts. The chain is built from TRBV4-3 and TRBJ1-2; D perhaps matches TRBD1 (6 bases). This CDR3 has 17 amino acids. V gave up 0 bases and J gave up 7 bases, with 21 bases separating them. Germline loops: CDR1 LGHNA, CDR2 YSLEER. In DNA, the CDR3 is TGCGCCAGCAGCCAAGATTCCCAAAAACGAGGGACAAGTGGCTACACCTTC. Residues: CASSQDSQKRGTSGYTF.

The chain links TRBV19 to TRBJ2-7, with 7 bases lining up with TRBD2. Germline CDR1 reads LNHDA; CDR2 reads SQIVND (reference sequence). J was trimmed by 3 bases and V by 4 bases; bases with no gene match: 3. CDR3 length equals 13 residues. CDR3 sequence (DNA): TGTGCCAGTAGTACATTAGCGGGCTACGAGCAGTACTTC. This translates into CASSTLAGYEQYF.

This clonotype was seen more than once but under ten times. The V gene is TRBV5-1, the J gene TRBJ1-1; TRBD1 matches at 7 bases. Germline CDR1 is SGHRS and CDR2 is YFSETQ. The CDR3 totals 14 residues. V gave up 7 bases and J gave up 0 bases; unmatched junction bases: 6. DNA of the CDR3: TGCGCCAGCTCAGGGGGATCAATGAACACTGAAGCTTTCTTT. This gives the protein CASSGGSMNTEAFF. Full variable domain (missing parts from reference TRBV5-1 and TRBJ1-1): KAGVTQTPRYLIKTRGQQVTLSCSPISGHRSVSWYQQTPGQGLQFLFEYFSETQRNKGNFPGRFSGRQFSNSRSEMNVSTLELGDSALYLCASSGGSMNTEAFFGQGTRLTVV.

The chain couples TRBV19 to TRBJ2-3; 7 bases line up with TRBD2. The ends lost 2 bases at V and 5 bases at J; junction bases unmatched: 7. The CDR3 is 15 residues long. Germline CDR1 LNHDA, CDR2 SQIVND (reference sequence). The CDR3 bases are TGTGCCAGTAGTATATTTGCGGGAGAGGGAGATACGCAGTATTTT. Translation gives CASSIFAGEGDTQYF.